This T cell receptor beta chain derives from a study of shared clonotypes between healthy human individuals. Points from the study as a whole: The study drew on few donors, limiting represented genetic and exposure-history diversity.

Original processing methods: Because ImmunoSEQ provided only junction sequences with no quality scores, the filtering differed. Libraries were prepared by immunoSEQ multiplex PCR; TCRdb keeps only in-frame clonotypes and omits some of them. V and J calls and clone size are as listed in that table; D and trimming were resolved from the DNA. The sample yields approximately 2.1 million clones, 90% to 95% seen once. CDR3 length: 17 amino acids. Germline V gene sequence: CDR1 LGHNA, CDR2 YNFKEQ. V lost 0 bases, J lost 6 bases, and 4 bases stayed unmatched. CD45RA-negative memory and CD45RA+ naive subsets were split from the CD4+ cells. In the case of this clone: What it binds is not known.

This chain links TRBV4-2 with TRBJ2-2; 13 bases are a match to TRBD2. The sequenced sample consisted of naive CD4+ T cells from PBMCs. Subset of the sample: CD45RA+ positively selected. The source is a man aged 18 to 30 in good health. Some clones in this sample may be carry-over from other donors' samples. CDR3 sequence (DNA): TGTGCCAGCAGCCAAGACCGGACTAGCGGGAGTCCCGGGGAGCTGTTTTTT. As protein: CASSQDRTSGSPGELFF.